This is a list of T cell receptor beta chains from one sample in a study of tumor-infiltrating lymphocytes in oesophageal squamous cell carcinoma. Using its own MiXCR run on the PCR reads, TCRdb lists one record per CDR3 protein. Among roughly 9,000 distinct CDR3 sequences listed, 55% to 80% were seen once. The material sequenced was esophageal tumor tissue. All receptors derive from a female donor with esophageal squamous cell carcinoma. Both conserved end residues are part of each CDR3. A D gene is named only where the DNA matches it firmly. Part of the rows lack a size; the others show once, few, many or a class for expanded clones.

V gene,J gene,D gene,clone size,CDR3 protein,CDR3 DNA
TRBV28,TRBJ2-3,-,-,CASSLGGGTRLTDTQYF,TGTGCCAGCAGTTTAGGGGGGGGGACAAGGCTCACAGATACGCAGTATTTT
TRBV7-6,TRBJ2-3,-,few,CASSSLGPPVDTQYF,TGTGCCAGCAGCTCACTAGGGCCCCCGGTAGATACGCAGTATTTT
TRBV7-8,TRBJ2-1,TRBD1,many,CASSQRDSSYNEQFF,TGTGCCAGCAGCCAAAGGGACAGCTCCTACAATGAGCAGTTCTTC
TRBV7-3,TRBJ2-7,TRBD2,-,CASSPVPGTSEQYF,TGTGCCAGCAGCCCTGTACCCGGGACTAGCGAGCAGTACTTC
TRBV7-2,TRBJ2-1,TRBD2,-,CASSRFVVTSANNEQFF,TGTGCCAGCAGCCGTTTTGTTGTGACTAGCGCAAACAATGAGCAGTTCTTC
TRBV6-8,TRBJ2-1,-,-,CASSYDQYSRNEQFF,TGTGCCAGCAGTTACGACCAGTATAGCAGAAATGAGCAGTTCTTC
TRBV7-6,TRBJ2-5,-,-,CASSSLGVEETQYF,TGTGCCAGCAGCTCTCTGGGCGTGGAAGAGACCCAGTACTTC
TRBV12-3/TRBV12-4,TRBJ2-3,-,-,CASSSSRSTDTQYF,TGTGCCAGCAGTTCTAGTAGAAGCACAGATACGCAGTATTTT
TRBV12-2,TRBJ2-7,-,-,CASRYSLDSPPRFYEQYF,TGTGCAAGTCGTTATTCCCTGGACAGTCCCCCCAGGTTCTACGAGCAGTACTTC
TRBV7-2,TRBJ2-3,TRBD1,once,CASSRTGTVDTQYF,TGTGCCAGCAGCCGGACAGGAACTGTAGATACGCAGTATTTT
TRBV11-2,TRBJ2-5,TRBD2,-,CASSLAIPGLAGGETQYF,TGTGCCAGCAGCTTAGCCATCCCGGGACTAGCGGGGGGGGAGACCCAGTACTTC
TRBV7-9,TRBJ2-1,TRBD2,few,CASSSSLAGDAYNEQFF,TGTGCCAGCAGCTCCTCATTAGCGGGAGATGCCTACAATGAGCAGTTCTTC
TRBV5-1,TRBJ2-1,-,medium-sized,CASSLDYSAEQFF,TGCGCCAGCAGCCTCGACTATTCTGCTGAGCAGTTCTTC
TRBV12-5,TRBJ2-6,-,-,CASGLGDPVLRF,-
TRBV7-4,TRBJ2-1,-,-,CASSFTWSSYNEQFF,TGTGCCAGCAGCTTTACATGGAGCTCCTACAATGAGCAGTTCTTC
TRBV27,TRBJ1-1,-,-,CASSLGDRENTEAFF,TGTGCCAGCAGCCTTGGAGACAGAGAGAACACTGAAGCTTTCTTT
TRBV7-6,TRBJ2-3,-,-,CASSPRDPHEDTQYF,TGTGCCAGCAGCCCAAGGGACCCGCACGAAGATACGCAGTATTTT
TRBV7-2,TRBJ2-1,TRBD2,-,CASSLERLAGYNEQFF,TGTGCCAGCAGCTTAGAGCGTCTAGCGGGGTACAATGAGCAGTTCTTC
TRBV28,TRBJ2-1,TRBD2,-,CASKISGGSRNEQFF,TGTGCCAGCAAGATTAGCGGGGGGTCTCGGAATGAGCAGTTCTTC
TRBV7-3,TRBJ2-1,TRBD2,few,CASSPTSGANEQFF,TGTGCCAGCAGCCCGACTAGCGGGGCCAATGAGCAGTTCTTC
TRBV7-8,TRBJ1-2,-,-,CASSLGSGFNYGYTF,TGTGCCAGCAGCTTAGGATCCGGGTTTAACTATGGCTACACCTTC
TRBV7-2,TRBJ2-7,-,-,CASSLGWAYEQYF,TGTGCCAGCAGCTTAGGGTGGGCATACGAGCAGTACTTC
TRBV6-1,TRBJ2-3,TRBD1,large,CASRRRDRGTDTQYF,TGTGCCAGCAGACGCCGGGACAGGGGCACAGATACGCAGTATTTT
TRBV6-1,TRBJ1-2,-,-,CASSEARRTYGGYTF,TGTGCCAGCAGTGAAGCGCGACGGACATACGGCGGCTACACCTTC
TRBV19,TRBJ2-6,-,few,CASSRDGLGAGANVLTF,TGTGCCAGTAGCAGGGACGGCCTAGGGGCTGGGGCCAACGTCCTGACTTTC
TRBV11-2,TRBJ2-5,-,-,CASTLGWTARETQYF,TGTGCCAGCACCTTAGGGTGGACAGCTCGAGAGACCCAGTACTTC
TRBV7-8,TRBJ2-3,-,few,CASSFSVTQYF,TGTGCCAGCAGCTTCTCAGTTACGCAGTATTTT
TRBV12-5,TRBJ2-1,-,-,CASGDGGGRSYNEQFF,TGTGCTAGTGGGGATGGGGGAGGTCGCTCCTACAATGAGCAGTTCTTC
TRBV7-2,TRBJ2-1,TRBD1,-,CASSLPQGYQTQFF,TGTGCCAGCAGCTTACCACAGGGGTACCAGACCCAGTTCTTC
TRBV10-3,TRBJ1-2,-,-,CAISEGINYGYTF,TGTGCCATCAGTGAGGGCATTAACTATGGCTACACCTTC
TRBV7-8,TRBJ1-2,-,-,CASSFWTDGYTF,TGTGCCAGCAGCTTTTGGACAGATGGCTACACCTTC
TRBV10-1,TRBJ2-3,TRBD2,-,CASSDSGTSTDTQYF,TGCGCCAGCAGTGATAGCGGGACTAGCACAGATACGCAGTATTTT
TRBV28,TRBJ1-2,-,-,CASRLGGYGYTF,TGTGCCAGCAGATTAGGGGGCTATGGCTACACCTTC
TRBV4-2,TRBJ2-1,-,-,CASSHRDNEQFF,TGTGCCAGCAGCCATCGAGACAATGAGCAGTTCTTC
TRBV19,TRBJ2-5,TRBD2,once,CASSRLAGVGETQYF,TGTGCCAGTAGTCGACTAGCGGGAGTAGGGGAGACCCAGTACTTC
TRBV7-2,TRBJ2-1,-,medium-sized,CASSLTSIEQFF,TGTGCCAGCAGCTTAACTAGCATTGAGCAGTTCTTC
TRBV7-6,TRBJ2-2,TRBD1,few,CASSPGTGVAGELFF,TGTGCCAGCAGCCCAGGGACAGGGGTGGCCGGGGAGCTGTTTTTT
TRBV10-2,TRBJ2-5,-,-,CASSETQGPQETQYF,TGCGCCAGCAGTGAGACTCAGGGTCCACAAGAGACCCAGTACTTC
TRBV6-1,TRBJ2-1,-,-,CASSEKLENEQFF,TGTGCCAGCAGTGAGAAGCTGGAGAATGAGCAGTTCTTC
TRBV7-2,TRBJ1-2,-,few,CASRWMQSGYTF,TGTGCCAGCAGGTGGATGCAGAGTGGCTACACCTTC
TRBV13,TRBJ2-1,TRBD1,-,CASSLGQGYNEQFF,TGTGCCAGCAGCTTGGGACAGGGGTACAATGAGCAGTTCTTC
TRBV12-3/TRBV12-4,TRBJ1-1,TRBD1,-,CASSLGGTGTGGAGSTEAFF,TGTGCCAGCAGTTTGGGGGGAACCGGGACAGGGGGCGCCGGTAGTACTGAAGCTTTCTTT
TRBV6-6,TRBJ2-7,TRBD1,-,CASRRDRAYEQYF,TGTGCCAGCAGGAGGGACAGAGCCTACGAGCAGTACTTC
TRBV7-8,TRBJ1-2,-,-,CASSLGQGNYGYTF,TGTGCCAGCAGCTTAGGGCAGGGGAACTATGGCTACACCTTC
TRBV7-3,TRBJ2-1,TRBD2,-,CASSLIPAGGYNEQFF,TGTGCCAGCAGCTTAATACCAGCGGGAGGTTACAATGAGCAGTTCTTC
TRBV7-2,TRBJ2-7,TRBD1,-,CASSIDRGRREQYF,TGTGCCAGCAGCATCGACAGGGGACGTAGGGAGCAGTACTTC
TRBV6-1,TRBJ2-7,-,-,CASSLGLTYEQYF,TGTGCCAGCAGTTTGGGGCTGACCTACGAGCAGTACTTC
TRBV7-2,TRBJ1-1,-,-,CASSLKGGTEAFF,TGTGCCAGCAGCTTAAAGGGAGGCACTGAAGCTTTCTTT
TRBV6-2/TRBV6-3,TRBJ2-5,-,-,CASSFDTYQETQYF,TGTGCCAGCAGTTTTGACACGTACCAAGAGACCCAGTACTTC
TRBV7-8,TRBJ2-2,-,-,CASSLVLAVPGGELFF,TGTGCCAGCAGCTTAGTCTTAGCGGTACCTGGCGGGGAGCTGTTTTTT
TRBV27,TRBJ2-7,TRBD2,-,CASSLSPTSGGYNEQYF,TGTGCCAGCAGTTTGTCGCCGACTAGCGGGGGCTACAATGAGCAGTACTTC
TRBV12-3/TRBV12-4,TRBJ1-5,-,-,CASSLVGFGNQPQHF,TGTGCCAGCAGTTTAGTAGGGTTTGGCAATCAGCCCCAGCATTTT
TRBV7-3,TRBJ2-7,-,-,CASSLTRTYEQYF,TGTGCCAGCAGCTTAACCCGCACCTACGAGCAGTACTTC
TRBV7-6,TRBJ2-6,-,-,CASSQGIGTGANVLTF,TGTGCCAGCAGCCAGGGGATCGGGACTGGGGCCAACGTCCTGACTTTC
TRBV7-3,TRBJ2-1,TRBD2,-,CASSLTDRGLADNEQFF,TGTGCCAGCAGCTTAACCGATCGGGGACTAGCGGACAATGAGCAGTTCTTC
TRBV11-2,TRBJ2-3,TRBD2,-,CASSLGGRNTDTQYF,TGTGCCAGCAGCTTAGGCGGGAGGAACACAGATACGCAGTATTTT